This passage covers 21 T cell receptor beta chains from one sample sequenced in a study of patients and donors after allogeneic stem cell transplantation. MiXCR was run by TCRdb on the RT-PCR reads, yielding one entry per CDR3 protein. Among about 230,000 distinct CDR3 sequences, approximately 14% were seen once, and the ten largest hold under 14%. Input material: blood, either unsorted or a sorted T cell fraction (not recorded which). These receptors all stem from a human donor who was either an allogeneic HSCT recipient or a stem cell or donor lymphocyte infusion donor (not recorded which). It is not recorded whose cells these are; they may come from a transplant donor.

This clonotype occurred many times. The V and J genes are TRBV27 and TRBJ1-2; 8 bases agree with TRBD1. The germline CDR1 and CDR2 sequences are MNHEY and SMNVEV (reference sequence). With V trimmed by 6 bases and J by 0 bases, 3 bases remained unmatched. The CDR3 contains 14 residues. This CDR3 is CASRLTGANYGYTF. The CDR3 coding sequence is TGTGCCAGCAGGTTGACAGGGGCTAACTATGGCTACACCTTC.

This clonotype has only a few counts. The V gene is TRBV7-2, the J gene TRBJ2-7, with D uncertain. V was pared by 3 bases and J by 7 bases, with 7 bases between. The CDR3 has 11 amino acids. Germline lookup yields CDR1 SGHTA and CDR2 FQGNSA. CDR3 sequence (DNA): TGTGCCAGCAGCTTTTCTTTAGAGCAGTACTTC. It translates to CASSFSLEQYF.

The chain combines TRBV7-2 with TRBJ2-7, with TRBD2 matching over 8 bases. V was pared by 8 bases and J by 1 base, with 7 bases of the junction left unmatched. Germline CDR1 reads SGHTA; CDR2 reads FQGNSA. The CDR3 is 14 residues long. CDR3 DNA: TGTGCCAGCCTAGGTAGCGGGGCGTCCTACGAGCAGTACTTC. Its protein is CASLGSGASYEQYF.

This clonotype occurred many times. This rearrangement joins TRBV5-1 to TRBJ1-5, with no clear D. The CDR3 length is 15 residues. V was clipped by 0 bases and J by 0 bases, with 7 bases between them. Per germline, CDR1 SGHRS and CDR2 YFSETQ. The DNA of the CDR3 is TGCGCCAGCAGCTTGGACGGTAATAGCAATCAGCCCCAGCATTTT. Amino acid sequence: CASSLDGNSNQPQHF.

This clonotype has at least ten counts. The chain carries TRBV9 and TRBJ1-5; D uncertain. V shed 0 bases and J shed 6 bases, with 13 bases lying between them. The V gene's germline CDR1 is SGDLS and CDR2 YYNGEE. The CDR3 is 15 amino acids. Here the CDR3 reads CASSVGGIQTQPQHF. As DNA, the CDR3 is TGTGCCAGCAGCGTAGGAGGGATACAAACTCAGCCCCAGCATTTT. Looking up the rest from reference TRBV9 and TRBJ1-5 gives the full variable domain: DSGVTQTPKHLITATGQRVTLRCSPRSGDLSVYWYQQSLDQGLQFLIQYYNGEERAKGNILERFSAQQFPDLHSELNLSSLELGDSALYFCASSVGGIQTQPQHFGDGTRLSIL.

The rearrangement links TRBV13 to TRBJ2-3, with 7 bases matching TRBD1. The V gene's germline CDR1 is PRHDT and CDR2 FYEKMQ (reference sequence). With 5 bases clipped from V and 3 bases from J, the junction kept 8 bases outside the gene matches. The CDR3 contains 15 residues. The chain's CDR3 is CASSPGQERTDTQYF. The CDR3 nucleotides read TGTGCCAGCAGCCCCGGACAGGAGAGAACAGATACGCAGTATTTT.

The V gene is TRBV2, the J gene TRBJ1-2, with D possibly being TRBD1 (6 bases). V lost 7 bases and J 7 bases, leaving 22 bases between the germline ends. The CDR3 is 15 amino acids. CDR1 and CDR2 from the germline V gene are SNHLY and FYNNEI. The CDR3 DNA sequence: TGTGCCAGCACCGGAGGTAGGGGGATTGGATCTGGCTACACCTTC. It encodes CASTGGRGIGSGYTF.

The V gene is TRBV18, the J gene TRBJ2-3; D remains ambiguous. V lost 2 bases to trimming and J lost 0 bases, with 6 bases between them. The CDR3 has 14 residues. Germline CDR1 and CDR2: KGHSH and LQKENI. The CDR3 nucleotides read TGTGCCAGCTCACCAGGGCTGAGCACAGATACGCAGTATTTT. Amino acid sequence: CASSPGLSTDTQYF.

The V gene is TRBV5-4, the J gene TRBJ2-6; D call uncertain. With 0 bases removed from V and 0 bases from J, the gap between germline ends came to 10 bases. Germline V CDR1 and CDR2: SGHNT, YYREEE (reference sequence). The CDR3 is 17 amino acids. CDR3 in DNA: TGTGCCAGCAGCTTGGGGGTCCAAGCCTCTGGGGCCAACGTCCTGACTTTC. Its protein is CASSLGVQASGANVLTF.

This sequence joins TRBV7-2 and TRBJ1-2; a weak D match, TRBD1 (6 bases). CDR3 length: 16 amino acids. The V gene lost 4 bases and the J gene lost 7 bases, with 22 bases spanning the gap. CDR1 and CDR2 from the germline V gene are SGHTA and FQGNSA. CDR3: CASSSNGQNSMSGYTF. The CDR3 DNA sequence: TGTGCCAGCAGCTCCAACGGACAGAACTCTATGAGTGGCTACACCTTC. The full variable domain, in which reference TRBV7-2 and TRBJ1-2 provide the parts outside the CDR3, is GAGVSQSPSNKVTEKGKDVELRCDPISGHTALYWYRQSLGQGLEFLIYFQGNSAPDKSGLPSDRFSAERTGGSVSTLTIQRTQQEDSAVYLCASSSNGQNSMSGYTFGSGTRLTVV.

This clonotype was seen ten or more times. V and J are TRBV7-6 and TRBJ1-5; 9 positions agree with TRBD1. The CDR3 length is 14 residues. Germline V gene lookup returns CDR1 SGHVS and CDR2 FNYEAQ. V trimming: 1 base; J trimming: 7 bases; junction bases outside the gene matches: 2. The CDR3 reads CASSLGTGAQPQHF. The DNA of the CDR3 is TGTGCCAGCAGCTTAGGGACAGGGGCCCAGCCCCAGCATTTT.

Here the CDR3 DNA reads TGTGCCATCAGCGGGACGGTAGCTAACTATGGCTACACCTTC. This codes for CAISGTVANYGYTF. The chain carries TRBV10-3 and TRBJ1-2, with a weak D call TRBD1 (5 bases). CDR1 and CDR2 (germline): ENHRY, SYGVKD. Trimming left V 6 bases short and J 0 bases short, with 11 bases between. The CDR3 has 14 residues.

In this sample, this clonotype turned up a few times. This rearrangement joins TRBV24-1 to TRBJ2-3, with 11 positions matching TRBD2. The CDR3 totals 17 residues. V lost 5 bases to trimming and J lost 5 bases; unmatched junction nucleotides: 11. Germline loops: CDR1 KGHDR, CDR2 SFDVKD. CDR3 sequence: CATSVPLAGAVGDTQYF. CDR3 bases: TGTGCCACCAGTGTCCCACTAGCGGGGGCAGTGGGAGATACGCAGTATTTT.

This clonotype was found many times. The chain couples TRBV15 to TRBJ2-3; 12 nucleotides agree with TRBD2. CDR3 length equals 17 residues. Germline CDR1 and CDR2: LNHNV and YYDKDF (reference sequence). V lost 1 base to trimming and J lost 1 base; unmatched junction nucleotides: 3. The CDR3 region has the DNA TGTGCCACCAGCAGAGGACTAGCGGGAGCCCGCACAGATACGCAGTATTTT. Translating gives CATSRGLAGARTDTQYF.

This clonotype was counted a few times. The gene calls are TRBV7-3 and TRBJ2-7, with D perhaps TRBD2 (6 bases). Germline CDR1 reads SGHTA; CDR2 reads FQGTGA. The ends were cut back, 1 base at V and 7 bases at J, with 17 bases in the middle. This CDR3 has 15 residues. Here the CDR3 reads CASSLRAGGLWEQYF. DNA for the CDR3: TGTGCCAGCAGCTTAAGGGCTGGGGGGTTGTGGGAGCAGTACTTC.

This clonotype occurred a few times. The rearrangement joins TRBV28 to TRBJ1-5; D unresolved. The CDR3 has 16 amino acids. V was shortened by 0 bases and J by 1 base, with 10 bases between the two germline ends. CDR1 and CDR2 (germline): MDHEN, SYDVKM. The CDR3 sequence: CASSLWGSKSNQPQHF. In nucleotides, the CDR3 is TGTGCCAGCAGTTTATGGGGGTCGAAGAGCAATCAGCCCCAGCATTTT.

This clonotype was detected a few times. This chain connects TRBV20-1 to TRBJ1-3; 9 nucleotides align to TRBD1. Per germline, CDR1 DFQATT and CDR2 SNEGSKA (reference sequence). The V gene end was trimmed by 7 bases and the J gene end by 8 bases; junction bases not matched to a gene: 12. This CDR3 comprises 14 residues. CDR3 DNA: TGCAGTGGCACACAGGGGGCCCTATCCGACACCATATATTTT. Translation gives CSGTQGALSDTIYF.

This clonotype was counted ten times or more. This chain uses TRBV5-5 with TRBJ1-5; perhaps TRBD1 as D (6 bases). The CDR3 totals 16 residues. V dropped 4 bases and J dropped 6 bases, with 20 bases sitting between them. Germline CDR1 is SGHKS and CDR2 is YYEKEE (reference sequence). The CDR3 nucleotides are TGTGCCAGCAGCCCGGTCGGGGGGGCGAAGGTTCAGCCCCAGCATTTT. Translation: CASSPVGGAKVQPQHF.

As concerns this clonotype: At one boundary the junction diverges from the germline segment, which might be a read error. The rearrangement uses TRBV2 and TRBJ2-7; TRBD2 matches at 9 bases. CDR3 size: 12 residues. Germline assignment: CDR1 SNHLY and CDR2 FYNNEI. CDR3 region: CASRTASGTRNF. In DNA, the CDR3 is TGTGCCAGCAGGACCGCTAGCGGGACACGAAACTTC.

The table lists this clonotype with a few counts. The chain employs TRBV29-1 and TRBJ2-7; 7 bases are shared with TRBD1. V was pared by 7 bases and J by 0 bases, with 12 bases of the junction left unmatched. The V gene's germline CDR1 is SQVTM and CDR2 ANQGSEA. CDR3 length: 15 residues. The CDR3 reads CSAAQGQALSYEQYF. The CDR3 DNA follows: TGCAGCGCCGCCCAAGGACAGGCTCTCTCCTACGAGCAGTACTTC.

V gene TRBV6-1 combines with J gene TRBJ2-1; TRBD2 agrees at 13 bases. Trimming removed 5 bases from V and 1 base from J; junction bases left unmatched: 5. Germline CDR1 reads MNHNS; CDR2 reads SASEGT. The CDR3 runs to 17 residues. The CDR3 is CASSPRTSGSSYNEQFF. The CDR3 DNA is TGTGCCAGCAGTCCGAGGACTAGCGGGAGTTCCTACAATGAGCAGTTCTTC.